This entry lists 13 T cell receptor beta chains sequenced from one sample in a study of T cell responses to AZD1222 COVID-19 vaccine. Profiling relied on immunoSEQ multiplex PCR, and the TCRdb table lists in-frame clones only, not all of them. The profile shows tens of thousands of clones, over 75% of them singletons. Source: peripheral blood, taken on day 0 of AZD1222 vaccination. These receptors were taken from an adult in good health.

CDR3 DNA sequence: TGTGCCAGCAGCTTAGACAGGGCTTCCGGGGAGCTGTTTTTT. As protein: CASSLDRASGELFF. V usage is TRBV7-8 and J usage is TRBJ2-2, with D possibly matching TRBD1 (6 bases). This CDR3 contains 14 residues. Germline CDR1 is SGHVS and CDR2 is FQNEAQ. V was pared by 1 base and J by 6 bases, with 9 bases between. Filled out from reference TRBV7-8 and TRBJ2-2, the complete variable domain reads GAGVSQSPRYKVAKRGQDVALRCDPISGHVSLFWYQQALGQGPEFLTYFQNEAQLDKSGLPSDRFFAERPEGSVSTLKIQRTQQEDSAVYLCASSLDRASGELFFGEGSRLTVL.

This clone was seen a few times. The chain links TRBV5-1 to TRBJ2-2; 13 nucleotides align to TRBD2. Trimming took 3 bases from V and 0 from J; bases not matched to a gene: 2. Germline assignment: CDR1 SGHRS and CDR2 YFSETQ. The CDR3 contains 17 residues. The CDR3 sequence: CASSSGLAGANTGELFF. As DNA, the CDR3 is TGCGCCAGCAGCTCCGGACTAGCGGGGGCGAACACCGGGGAGCTGTTTTTT.

In DNA, the CDR3 is TGCGCCAGCAGCTTTGGGTTAGAGGGAGGTTACAATGAGCAGTTCTTC. This encodes CASSFGLEGGYNEQFF. The chain joins TRBV5-1 to TRBJ2-1, with TRBD2 as a possible D gene (6 bases). The CDR3 runs 16 residues. V was pared by 2 bases and J by 4 bases, with 16 bases between. Germline lookup yields CDR1 SGHRS and CDR2 YFSETQ. The full variable domain, its missing parts supplied by reference TRBV5-1 and TRBJ2-1, is KAGVTQTPRYLIKTRGQQVTLSCSPISGHRSVSWYQQTPGQGLQFLFEYFSETQRNKGNFPGRFSGRQFSNSRSEMNVSTLELGDSALYLCASSFGLEGGYNEQFFGPGTRLTVL.

The V gene is TRBV30, the J gene TRBJ2-3; the match to TRBD2 covers 13 bases. The CDR3 has 17 amino acids. Germline CDR1 is GTSNPN and CDR2 is SVGIG (reference sequence). Trimming cost V 1 base and J 1 base; bases outside gene matches: 5. The CDR3 region is CAWSGLAGGPRTDTQYF. CDR3 nucleotide sequence: TGTGCCTGGAGTGGACTAGCGGGGGGACCCCGCACAGATACGCAGTATTTT.

This rearrangement joins TRBV5-1 to TRBJ2-5; D not resolved. The CDR3 consists of 14 residues. Germline-derived CDR1 and CDR2 are SGHRS and YFSETQ. Trimming took 2 bases from V and 2 from J, leaving 10 bases between them. The DNA for the CDR3 is TGCGCCAGCAGCTTAGGACCGACACAAGAGACCCAGTACTTC. It codes for CASSLGPTQETQYF.

The chain has TRBV12-3 or TRBV12-4 and TRBJ2-3; D gene ambiguous. Trimming shortened V by 8 bases and J by 0 bases, and 9 bases separated the two germline ends. CDR3 length: 13 amino acids. The CDR3 DNA follows: TGTGCCAGCTGTCCCCCTAGCACAGATACGCAGTATTTT. Translated: CASCPPSTDTQYF.

V usage is TRBV6-5 and J usage is TRBJ2-1; D unresolved. Germline CDR1 and CDR2: MNHEY and SVGAGI. The V end was cut by 6 bases, the J end by 10 bases, with 13 bases between. The length of the CDR3 is 12 residues. The CDR3 DNA sequence: TGTGCCAGCAGACCCGGTGGGTGGGAGCAGTTCTTC. This codes for CASRPGGWEQFF.

This CDR3 is CASGFPPTDVTIYF. DNA of the CDR3: TGTGCTAGTGGTTTCCCTCCGACGGACGTCACCATATATTTT. The genes are TRBV12-5 and TRBJ1-3; D is unresolved. The CDR3 is 14 amino acids. Deletions cut 3 bases from V and 9 bases from J, with 15 bases between. The germline V gene encodes CDR1 LGHNT and CDR2 FRNRAP.

The V and J genes are TRBV3-1 (or the pseudogene TRBV3-2) and TRBJ2-7; D is possibly TRBD1 (6 bases). This CDR3 is 15 amino acids long. V lost 0 bases and J 2 bases, leaving 11 bases between the germline ends. The germline CDR1 and CDR2 sequences are LGHDT and YNNKEL (reference sequence). CDR3 DNA: TGTGCCAGCAGCCAAGATCTGGGGGCACCCTACGAGCAGTACTTC. This encodes CASSQDLGAPYEQYF.

The chain joins TRBV5-1 to TRBJ2-3, with 8 bases matching TRBD1. The trim removed 3 bases at V and 9 bases at J, leaving 15 bases unmatched. Germline V gene data show CDR1 as SGHRS and CDR2 as YFSETQ. This CDR3 has 16 amino acids. The CDR3 loop reads CASSSKTQDRVDTQYF. The CDR3 DNA reads TGCGCCAGCAGCTCCAAAACCCAGGACAGGGTTGACACGCAGTATTTT. Full variable domain (remainder filled in from reference TRBV5-1 and TRBJ2-3): KAGVTQTPRYLIKTRGQQVTLSCSPISGHRSVSWYQQTPGQGLQFLFEYFSETQRNKGNFPGRFSGRQFSNSRSEMNVSTLELGDSALYLCASSSKTQDRVDTQYFGPGTRLTVL.

CDR3 in amino acids: CASSLDRGGEQFF. Here the CDR3 DNA reads TGTGCCAGCAGCTTAGATAGGGGAGGCGAGCAGTTCTTC. The rearrangement joins TRBV11-2 to TRBJ2-1, with D perhaps TRBD2 (6 bases). From germline, CDR1 is SGHAT and CDR2 FQNNGV. This CDR3 spans 13 amino acids. Trimming took 0 bases from V and 10 from J, leaving 10 bases between them.

V usage is TRBV29-1 and J usage is TRBJ2-7, with D hard to call. Between the trimmed V and J ends, which lost 5 bases and 4 bases, there was a span of 15 bases. The CDR3 spans 13 residues. The V gene's germline CDR1 is SQVTM and CDR2 ANQGSEA. In DNA, the CDR3 is TGCAGCGTTACCGACCCCTTAACGTACGAGCAGTACTTC. Amino acid sequence: CSVTDPLTYEQYF.

The chain is built from TRBV5-4 and TRBJ1-2, with D perhaps TRBD1 (5 bases). Germline loops: CDR1 SGHNT, CDR2 YYREEE (reference sequence). This CDR3 has 14 amino acids. Trimming cost V 0 bases and J 8 bases, with 14 bases left between them. In DNA form, the CDR3 reads TGTGCCAGCAGCTTGGGGGCAGCGCGGGGCGGCTACACCTTC. Translating gives CASSLGAARGGYTF.